These 24 T cell receptor beta chains came from one sample sequenced in a study of shared T cell receptors in the human thymus. Generated by immunoSEQ multiplex PCR, the TCRdb table keeps only in-frame clones and is missing some. The data hold 500,000 to 550,000 clones, with around 82% observed a single time. These data also featured in a second study, about human thymus T cells.

The specimen sequenced was thymocytes. These receptors all stem from a boy in the first two years of life with a congenital heart defect.

The chain combines TRBV4-1 with TRBJ2-3; 10 bases match TRBD2. Germline V gene data show CDR1 as MGHRA and CDR2 as YSYEKL. V lost 3 bases to trimming and J lost 2 bases; unmatched junction nucleotides: 2. This CDR3 has 15 residues. The CDR3 is CASSHSGRNTDTQYF. The CDR3 DNA reads TGCGCCAGCAGCCATAGCGGGAGGAACACAGATACGCAGTATTTT.

The J gene is TRBJ1-3, the V gene TRBV5-1; 10 nucleotides agree with TRBD1. CDR1 and CDR2 (germline): SGHRS, YFSETQ. The length of the CDR3 is 14 residues. V shed 5 bases, J shed 4 bases, and the junction held 3 bases outside the gene matches. The CDR3 DNA follows: TGCGCCAGCAGTGACAGGGGGCAAGGAAACACCATATATTTT. It specifies CASSDRGQGNTIYF.

The CDR3 nucleotides read TGTGCCAGCAGTGCCCCGCGGGGGAACACCGGGGAGCTGTTTTTT. It is translated as CASSAPRGNTGELFF. The chain carries TRBV11-3 and TRBJ2-2; tentatively, D is TRBD2 (6 bases). CDR1 and CDR2 (germline): SGHNT, YENEEA. With 6 bases removed from V and 1 base from J, the gap between germline ends came to 12 bases. This CDR3 spans 15 amino acids.

This chain connects TRBV5-4 to TRBJ2-1; 9 bases line up with TRBD2. Trimming removed 4 bases from V and 2 bases from J; junction bases left unmatched: 13. Looked up from germline, CDR1 is SGHNT and CDR2 is YYREEE (reference sequence). This CDR3 comprises 18 residues. The CDR3 sequence: CASSPGVAGVTPYNEQFF. The CDR3 region has the DNA TGTGCCAGCAGCCCCGGGGTAGCGGGAGTCACCCCCTACAATGAGCAGTTCTTC.

This clone has just a few counts. The chain employs TRBV19 and TRBJ1-1; 8 nucleotides match TRBD1. Germline CDR1 and CDR2: LNHDA and SQIVND (reference sequence). CDR3 length: 16 amino acids. V was pared by 5 bases and J by 4 bases, with 12 bases of the junction left unmatched. CDR3 sequence (DNA): TGTGCCAGTAGTCCCGGACAGGGAAGGCTTAGCACTGAAGCTTTCTTT. This sequence encodes CASSPGQGRLSTEAFF. The complete variable domain, with remaining parts taken from reference TRBV19 and TRBJ1-1, reads DGGITQSPKYLFRKEGQNVTLSCEQNLNHDAMYWYRQDPGQGLRLIYYSQIVNDFQKGDIAEGYSVSREKKESFPLTVTSAQKNPTAFYLCASSPGQGRLSTEAFFGQGTRLTVV.

In its sample, this clone was seen once. The rearrangement links TRBV11-2 to TRBJ2-1; TRBD2 agrees at 12 bases. This CDR3 region has 17 residues. Germline V gives CDR1 SGHAT, CDR2 FQNNGV. Trimming took 5 bases from V and 3 from J; bases not matched to a gene: 8. The CDR3 region has the DNA TGTGCCAGCAGCGTAAAGGGACTAGCGGGCCTCTACAATGAGCAGTTCTTC. Its translation is CASSVKGLAGLYNEQFF.

V gene TRBV4-2 combines with J gene TRBJ2-4; tentatively, D is TRBD2 (6 bases). V was shortened by 5 bases and J by 2 bases, with 10 bases between the two germline ends. The germline V gene has CDR1 LGHNA and CDR2 YNFKEQ. This CDR3 has 14 residues. DNA of the CDR3: TGTGCCAGCAGCTGGGCGGGAACCAAAAACATTCAGTACTTC. This codes for CASSWAGTKNIQYF.

The chain employs TRBV5-6 and TRBJ2-1, with 7 bases fitting TRBD2. Trimming cost V 0 bases and J 2 bases; bases outside gene matches: 11. CDR3 size: 18 residues. The germline gives CDR1 SGHDT, CDR2 YYEEEE. The CDR3 region is CASSLGRGASGTYNEQFF. The CDR3 nucleotides are TGTGCCAGCAGCTTGGGACGCGGGGCTAGCGGAACCTACAATGAGCAGTTCTTC.

The chain couples TRBV30 to TRBJ2-3; 9 bases line up with TRBD2. The CDR3 runs 21 residues. J lost 0 bases, V lost 1 base, and 20 bases had no gene match. Germline-derived CDR1 and CDR2 are GTSNPN and SVGIG (reference sequence). The chain's CDR3 is CAWSDPRSSGAGGWSTDTQYF. The CDR3 DNA reads TGTGCCTGGAGTGACCCCCGGTCGTCGGGAGCGGGAGGTTGGAGCACAGATACGCAGTATTTT.

The CDR3, as DNA: TGTGCCAGCAGCTTAGTGGGCCCCGACGAGCAGTACTTC. It is translated as CASSLVGPDEQYF. This rearrangement joins TRBV11-2 to TRBJ2-7; D is unresolved. Germline CDR1 SGHAT, CDR2 FQNNGV. There are 13 residues in the CDR3. V was cut by 1 base and J by 5 bases, with 9 bases left in between.

CDR3 nucleotides: TGCGCCAGCAGCCAAGATAACACGCCCTACGAGCAGTACTTC. Translated: CASSQDNTPYEQYF. The V gene is TRBV4-3, the J gene TRBJ2-7; no clear D. CDR3 length equals 14 residues. Germline values: CDR1 LGHNA, CDR2 YSLEER. With 0 bases removed from V and 2 bases from J, the gap between germline ends came to 8 bases.

The V and J genes are TRBV7-2 and TRBJ2-1, with D possibly TRBD1 on 6 matching bases. Trimming took off 1 base at V and 5 bases at J, with 18 bases between the two ends. There are 17 residues in the CDR3. Per the germline V gene, CDR1 is SGHTA and CDR2 is FQGNSA. The CDR3 DNA sequence: TGTGCCAGCAGCTTAGGGGGACATCTCCACGAACACAATGAGCAGTTCTTC. It is translated as CASSLGGHLHEHNEQFF.

This chain connects TRBV9 to TRBJ1-2; 9 bases fit TRBD1. Germline values: CDR1 SGDLS, CDR2 YYNGEE. This CDR3 has 18 amino acids. Germline trimming cut 3 bases from V and 1 base from J; bases unmatched to any gene: 13. The CDR3 loop is CASSEWGQGERLNYGYTF. For the CDR3, the DNA is TGTGCCAGCAGCGAGTGGGGACAGGGAGAGAGGCTTAACTATGGCTACACCTTC. Together with reference TRBV9 and TRBJ1-2, the CDR3 gives the full variable domain: DSGVTQTPKHLITATGQRVTLRCSPRSGDLSVYWYQQSLDQGLQFLIQYYNGEERAKGNILERFSAQQFPDLHSELNLSSLELGDSALYFCASSEWGQGERLNYGYTFGSGTRLTVV.

The V gene is TRBV6-1, the J gene TRBJ2-1; the D gene is possibly TRBD2 (6 bases). This CDR3 is built from 20 residues. The germline CDR1 and CDR2 sequences are MNHNS and SASEGT. Trimming shortened V by 3 bases and J by 4 bases, and 28 bases separated the two germline ends. The CDR3 DNA sequence: TGTGCCAGCAGTGATGGATCCCCTGGGGCCGAAGGGCGGGATTACAATGAGCAGTTCTTC. Its protein is CASSDGSPGAEGRDYNEQFF.

The chain has TRBV13 and TRBJ2-1, with 11 positions matching TRBD2. V lost 2 bases, J lost 1 base, and 10 bases stayed unmatched. Germline V gene data show CDR1 as PRHDT and CDR2 as FYEKMQ (reference sequence). The CDR3 runs 19 residues. CDR3 nucleotide sequence: TGTGCCAGCAGCTTACCCACTAGCGGGAGCGCCTCTTCCTACAATGAGCAGTTCTTC. As protein: CASSLPTSGSASSYNEQFF.

The rearrangement uses TRBV5-4 and TRBJ2-7; 10 nucleotides match TRBD2. This CDR3 has 15 amino acids. V lost 4 bases and J lost 5; bases outside the gene matches: 9. Germline V gene data show CDR1 as SGHNT and CDR2 as YYREEE (reference sequence). DNA for the CDR3: TGTGCCAGCAGCCTACCCCCCAGCGGGAGGGACGAGCAGTACTTC. This gives the protein CASSLPPSGRDEQYF.

J is TRBJ1-1 and V is TRBV19; D might be TRBD1 (5 bases). The V and J ends lost 3 bases and 1 base respectively, with 15 bases between them. Germline lookup yields CDR1 LNHDA and CDR2 SQIVND (reference sequence). The CDR3 consists of 16 residues. CDR3 loop: CASSIRVGKTNTEAFF. CDR3 nucleotides: TGTGCCAGTAGTATCAGGGTGGGGAAGACGAACACTGAAGCTTTCTTT.

The V call is TRBV29-1, the J call TRBJ2-7, with 7 bases matching TRBD2. Germline CDR1 reads SQVTM; CDR2 reads ANQGSEA. The CDR3 is 14 residues long. Unmatched junction bases numbered 13, after V lost 4 bases and J lost 7 bases. CDR3 DNA: TGCAGCGTTGGGGAGGGAAGCCTTCGGGGGGAGCAGTACTTC. Its translation: CSVGEGSLRGEQYF.

The chain has TRBV18 and TRBJ1-2; maybe TRBD1 (6 bases). V was cut by 3 bases and J by 1 base, with 21 bases left in between. The length of the CDR3 is 18 residues. Germline CDR1 reads KGHSH; CDR2 reads LQKENI. CDR3 nucleotide sequence: TGTGCCAGCTCACCGTCCGTCGGGGCAGGGACACTTAACTATGGCTACACCTTC. It is translated as CASSPSVGAGTLNYGYTF.

A remark on this clone: This CDR3 is also generated by other DNA sequences in the sample. V gene TRBV4-1 combines with J gene TRBJ1-2, with D perhaps TRBD1 (5 bases). CDR1 is MGHRA, CDR2 YSYEKL, per germline. The CDR3 consists of 13 residues. With 0 bases removed from V and 8 bases from J, the gap between germline ends came to 10 bases. CDR3 protein: CASSQDRGNGYTF. As DNA, the CDR3 is TGCGCCAGCAGCCAAGATCGGGGGAACGGCTACACCTTC.

This rearrangement joins TRBV29-1 to TRBJ2-7; 7 bases match TRBD1. Germline CDR1 and CDR2: SQVTM and ANQGSEA. The CDR3 sequence is 13 residues long. The ends lost 4 bases at V and 0 bases at J; junction bases unmatched: 3. This CDR3 reads CSVARGPSYEQYF. In DNA form, the CDR3 reads TGCAGCGTTGCGAGGGGGCCCTCCTACGAGCAGTACTTC.

The rearrangement links TRBV5-1 to TRBJ2-5; 7 positions match TRBD1. This CDR3 is 13 amino acids long. Per the germline V gene, CDR1 is SGHRS and CDR2 is YFSETQ. Unmatched junction bases numbered 4, after V lost 6 bases and J lost 2 bases. The CDR3 loop is CASNRDRQETQYF. The CDR3 DNA follows: TGCGCCAGCAACCGGGACAGACAAGAGACCCAGTACTTC.

V gene TRBV9 combines with J gene TRBJ1-2, with 8 bases fitting TRBD1. V was clipped by 0 bases and J by 3 bases; unmatched bases: 7. Germline loops: CDR1 SGDLS, CDR2 YYNGEE. The CDR3 consists of 16 residues. The CDR3 DNA is TGTGCCAGCAGCGTAGACCAGGGGGCGCGATACTATGGCTACACCTTC. This gives the protein CASSVDQGARYYGYTF.

The rearrangement joins TRBV7-2 to TRBJ1-2; unclear D gene. The CDR3 has 14 residues. With 0 bases removed from V and 6 bases from J, the gap between germline ends came to 11 bases. Germline CDR1 reads SGHTA; CDR2 reads FQGNSA. The CDR3 spells CASSLARSSNGYTF. DNA of the CDR3: TGTGCCAGCAGCTTAGCGCGGAGCTCGAATGGCTACACCTTC.